A selection of T cell receptor beta chains follows, all from one sample in a study of shared clonotypes between healthy human individuals. TCRdb keeps only in-frame clones here, not all; method: immunoSEQ multiplex PCR. The data contain roughly 2,000,000 clones, about 95% of them singletons. What was sequenced was naive CD8+ T cells sorted from blood. These receptors were collected from a man between 18 and 35 years old in good health. CDR3s include the opening cysteine and the closing phenylalanine or tryptophan. Each record gives: clone size, V gene, J gene, D gene, CDR3 protein, CDR3 DNA. D genes are given only for firm matches. Clone sizes are given selectively: once, few, many, or a class where the clone is expanded.

>few|TRBV5-1|TRBJ1-6|NA
CASSLNGGSLHF
TGCGCCAGCAGCTTAAACGGGGGGTCCCTCCACTTT
>once|TRBV7-8|TRBJ2-7|NA
CASSDSPTYEQYF
TGTGCCAGCTCCGACAGCCCGACCTACGAGCAGTACTTC
>NA|TRBV5-1|TRBJ1-2|NA
CASSQNGYTF
TGCGCCAGCAGCCAAAATGGCTACACCTTC
>NA|TRBV5-6|TRBJ2-7|TRBD2
CASSLEGWREGYEQYF
TGTGCCAGCAGCTTGGAAGGATGGCGGGAGGGCTACGAGCAGTACTTC
>NA|TRBV7-9|TRBJ2-5|NA
CASSSPGTGAQETQYF
TGTGCCAGCAGCTCCCCGGGAACAGGAGCTCAAGAGACCCAGTACTTC
>NA|TRBV2|TRBJ1-1|TRBD1
CARDRGDTEAFF
TGTGCCAGAGACAGGGGGGACACTGAAGCTTTCTTT
>NA|TRBV15|TRBJ2-5|NA
CATSRDPPRQILQETQYF
TGTGCCACCAGCAGAGATCCCCCGCGACAGATACTCCAAGAGACCCAGTACTTC
>few|TRBV18|TRBJ2-2|NA
CASSVDGTGHTGELFF
TGTGCCAGCTCTGTGGACGGGACGGGTCATACCGGGGAGCTGTTTTTT
>NA|TRBV4-1|TRBJ2-1|NA
CASSQDPSSYNEQFF
TGCGCCAGCAGCCAAGATCCCAGTTCCTACAATGAGCAGTTCTTC
>NA|TRBV25-1|TRBJ2-1|TRBD2
CASSEHSGGGEQFF
TGTGCCAGCAGTGAACATTCCGGGGGGGGTGAGCAGTTCTTC
>NA|TRBV19|TRBJ2-7|NA
CATGWNSYEQYF
TGTGCCACGGGGTGGAACTCCTACGAGCAGTACTTC
>once|TRBV27|TRBJ2-7|NA
CASSFIAGSSYEQYF
TGTGCCAGCAGTTTTATCGCCGGGAGCTCCTACGAGCAGTACTTC
>NA|TRBV5-5|TRBJ2-7|NA
CASSPGWPGSYEQYF
TGTGCCAGCAGCCCGGGCTGGCCCGGCTCCTACGAGCAGTACTTC
>NA|TRBV27|TRBJ2-2|TRBD1
CASSKGQGYTGELFF
TGTGCCAGCAGTAAGGGACAGGGCTACACCGGGGAGCTGTTTTTT
>NA|TRBV7-8|TRBJ1-3|NA
CASSPNPHDNSGNTIYF
TGTGCCAGCAGCCCGAACCCCCACGACAACTCTGGAAACACCATATATTTT
>NA|TRBV4-2|TRBJ2-7|NA
CASSQVGRGYEQYF
TGTGCCAGCAGCCAAGTGGGCAGGGGCTACGAGCAGTACTTC
>NA|TRBV5-6|TRBJ2-3|TRBD2
CASSLGTTTDTQYF
TGTGCCAGCAGCTTAGGGACTACCACAGATACGCAGTATTTT
>NA|TRBV25-1|TRBJ2-2|TRBD1
CASIRGPTGELFF
TGTGCCAGCATAAGGGGGCCGACCGGGGAGCTGTTTTTT
>NA|TRBV7-6|TRBJ1-3|NA
CASSLAGPGNTIYF
TGTGCCAGCAGCTTAGCTGGTCCTGGAAACACCATATATTTT
>NA|TRBV9|TRBJ2-5|TRBD2
CASSPLAGVYSGETQYF
TGTGCCAGCAGCCCCCTAGCGGGAGTGTACAGTGGGGAGACCCAGTACTTC
>NA|TRBV4-2|TRBJ2-3|TRBD2
CASSTLAEVSTDTQYF
TGTGCCAGCAGCACCCTAGCGGAGGTTAGCACAGATACGCAGTATTTT
>NA|TRBV9|TRBJ1-4|NA
CASSVFVGATNEKLFF
TGTGCCAGCAGCGTATTTGTCGGCGCAACTAATGAAAAACTGTTTTTT
>NA|TRBV4-1|TRBJ2-7|NA
CASSQDIKGGREQYF
TGCGCCAGCAGCCAAGATATTAAGGGGGGTCGCGAGCAGTACTTC
>NA|TRBV30|TRBJ2-7|TRBD2
CAWTIAGSSYEQYF
TGTGCCTGGACAATAGCGGGTAGCTCCTACGAGCAGTACTTC
>NA|TRBV6-6|TRBJ1-1|NA
CASSYWGENTEAFF
TGTGCCAGCAGTTACTGGGGGGAAAACACTGAAGCTTTCTTT
>NA|TRBV10-1|TRBJ2-3|NA
CASSDALGGKSTDTQYF
TGCGCCAGCAGTGATGCTCTAGGCGGCAAGAGCACAGATACGCAGTATTTT
>NA|TRBV2|TRBJ2-7|NA
CASSVGRTYEQYF
TGTGCCAGCAGTGTAGGCAGGACCTACGAGCAGTACTTC
>NA|TRBV7-6|TRBJ2-7|NA
CASSPTGRNDEQYF
TGTGCCAGCAGCCCCACAGGGCGGAACGACGAGCAGTACTTC
>NA|TRBV30|TRBJ2-7|NA
CAWSQQDSYEQYF
TGTGCCTGGAGTCAACAGGACTCCTACGAGCAGTACTTC
>NA|TRBV5-4|TRBJ2-2|TRBD2
CAVLAATGELFF
TGTGCCGTTCTAGCGGCCACCGGGGAGCTGTTTTTT
>NA|TRBV25-1|TRBJ2-7|NA
CASSPGGDEQYF
TGTGCCAGCAGCCCAGGGGGGGACGAGCAGTACTTC
>NA|TRBV10-3|TRBJ2-5|TRBD2
CATGTSGVGGQETQYF
TGTGCCACCGGGACTAGCGGGGTGGGGGGCCAAGAGACCCAGTACTTC
>NA|TRBV7-9|TRBJ2-1|TRBD2
CASSLTSGHNEQFF
TGTGCCAGCAGCTTAACTAGCGGACACAATGAGCAGTTCTTC
>NA|TRBV7-9|TRBJ2-7|NA
CASSTRHLYEQYF
TGTGCCAGCAGCACACGACACCTCTACGAGCAGTACTTC
>NA|TRBV29-1|TRBJ2-1|NA
CSVEGRGDVYNEQFF
TGCAGCGTCGAAGGCAGGGGGGACGTATACAATGAGCAGTTCTTC
>NA|TRBV9|TRBJ2-1|TRBD2
CASSGRRYGGAFLEQFF
TGTGCCAGCAGCGGACGGCGTTACGGGGGGGCGTTTCTGGAGCAGTTCTTC
>NA|TRBV19|TRBJ1-2|NA
CASSEDSYGYTF
TGTGCCAGTAGTGAAGACAGCTATGGCTACACCTTC
>NA|TRBV7-9|TRBJ2-1|NA
CASSLGQSGQFF
TGTGCCAGCAGCTTAGGGCAATCTGGGCAGTTCTTC
>NA|TRBV4-3|TRBJ2-3|TRBD1
CASSQDWDRETDTQYF
TGCGCCAGCAGCCAAGATTGGGACAGGGAAACAGATACGCAGTATTTT
>NA|TRBV28|TRBJ1-1|NA
CASSLQGISEAFF
TGTGCCAGCAGTCTTCAGGGGATTTCTGAAGCTTTCTTT
>NA|TRBV5-4|TRBJ2-7|NA
CASSYGGFRYEQYF
TGTGCCAGCAGCTACGGGGGCTTTCGGTACGAGCAGTACTTC
>NA|TRBV15|TRBJ2-7|NA
CATSSPPDGTYEQYF
TGTGCCACCAGCAGCCCTCCGGACGGTACCTACGAGCAGTACTTC
>NA|TRBV6-1|TRBJ2-1|NA
CASSDTHATLTGNEQFF
TGTGCCAGCAGTGATACTCATGCTACCTTAACAGGCAATGAGCAGTTCTTC
>NA|TRBV27|TRBJ1-6|TRBD1
CASRGTGFSSYNSPLHF
TGTGCCAGCAGGGGGACAGGCTTTAGCTCCTATAATTCACCCCTCCACTTT
>NA|TRBV9|TRBJ1-2|TRBD1
CASSVFGDSNYGYTF
TGTGCCAGCAGCGTTTTTGGGGACAGTAACTATGGCTACACCTTC
>NA|TRBV27|TRBJ2-1|NA
CASSLTGFGYEQFF
TGTGCCAGCAGTTTAACAGGGTTTGGTTATGAGCAGTTCTTC
>NA|TRBV10-3|TRBJ2-7|TRBD1
CAISEGQGYYEQYF
TGTGCCATCAGTGAGGGACAGGGTTACTACGAGCAGTACTTC
>NA|TRBV11-2|TRBJ2-3|NA
CASSLGGEGTDTQYF
TGTGCCAGCAGCTTGGGCGGGGAGGGCACAGATACGCAGTATTTT
>NA|TRBV27|TRBJ1-1|NA
CASSLEAGNTEAFF
TGTGCCAGCAGTTTGGAAGCAGGGAACACTGAAGCTTTCTTT
>NA|TRBV9|TRBJ2-6|TRBD2
CASSVGLAAISGANVLTF
TGTGCCAGCAGCGTAGGTCTAGCGGCTATCTCTGGGGCCAACGTCCTGACTTTC
>NA|TRBV13|TRBJ2-2|TRBD2
CASSLGLSGGPGGELFF
TGTGCCAGCAGCTTAGGCCTGAGCGGGGGGCCAGGAGGGGAGCTGTTTTTT
>NA|TRBV29-1|TRBJ1-2|NA
CSVDDPRVNYGYTF
TGCAGCGTTGATGACCCCAGGGTAAACTATGGCTACACCTTC
>NA|TRBV28|TRBJ2-7|NA
CASSPLTGTETYEQYF
TGTGCCAGCAGTCCCCTTACCGGGACTGAGACCTACGAGCAGTACTTC
>NA|TRBV5-6|TRBJ2-1|TRBD2
CASSLALAGNEQFF
TGTGCCAGCAGCTTGGCACTAGCGGGTAATGAGCAGTTCTTC
>NA|TRBV27|TRBJ2-3|NA
CASRNYTDTQYF
TGTGCCAGCAGAAACTACACAGATACGCAGTATTTT
>few|TRBV27|TRBJ1-1|NA
CASSLLGITEAFF
TGTGCCAGCAGCTTACTGGGGATCACTGAAGCTTTCTTT
>NA|TRBV19|TRBJ2-1|NA
CASSIGIGHEQFF
TGTGCCAGTAGTATCGGAATAGGCCATGAGCAGTTCTTC
>NA|TRBV19|TRBJ1-4|NA
CASSRETTNEKLFF
TGTGCCAGTAGTAGGGAGACAACTAATGAAAAACTGTTTTTT
>NA|TRBV9|TRBJ1-2|NA
CASSEQTGILRTTSNYGYTF
TGTGCCAGCAGCGAACAAACAGGGATACTACGTACCACTTCTAACTATGGCTACACCTTC
>NA|TRBV5-1|TRBJ1-2|NA
CASSYGPGDYGYTF
TGCGCCAGCAGCTATGGGCCGGGGGACTATGGCTACACCTTC